This T cell receptor beta chain was captured in a study of regulatory T cells in long-lasting Graves disease. Sample time point: persistent/refractory GD, antithyroid drugs over 5 years with positive TRAb. RNA from PBMCs was the source of the TCR library. An endocrinology department in Xi'an, China, supplied the patients. To note about this clonotype: Its specificity is unknown.

Combining iRepertoire HTBI primers with Arm-PCR of CDR3 regions, the authors built TCR beta libraries. TCRdb used MiXCR to reprocess the multiplex PCR reads, holding one entry per CDR3 protein. The sample has roughly 450,000 distinct CDR3 sequences; 20% to 25% are singletons. Germline V CDR1 and CDR2: DFQATT, SNEGSKA (reference sequence). The V and J ends lost 5 bases and 4 bases, in that order; junction bases with no gene match: 3. There are 12 residues in the CDR3. The study, taken as a whole, reports: Newly diagnosed patients shared 1,000 or so public clonotypes; persistent patients shared around 2,500. Under persistent disease, TRBV28, TRBJ1-2 and TRBJ2-5 were used preferentially.

The chain couples TRBV20-1 to TRBJ2-7; 9 bases fit TRBD2. This TCR was sampled from a female donor with Graves disease. Here the sequenced sample was peripheral blood mononuclear cells (PBMCs), taken when the disease was refractory, from a patient treated with antithyroid drugs. The CDR3 nucleotides are TGCAGTGCTCAGGGACTAGCTTACGAGCAGTACTTC. This encodes CSAQGLAYEQYF.